The entry below gives a single TCR beta chain sequence along with its context. The data were obtained in a study of cytomegalovirus exposure and HLA in healthy donors. 60 Vbeta and 13 Jbeta primers were used in PCR. Using immunoSEQ multiplex PCR, the repertoire was profiled, and TCRdb retains in-frame clones only, with some absent. Its clone listing holds over 100,000 clones. V gave up 1 base and J gave up 3 bases; unmatched junction bases: 6. The germline gives CDR1 SEHNR, CDR2 FQNEAQ (reference sequence). The CDR3 is 16 residues long. The TCR sequence derives from a man younger than 40 in good health and CMV-seronegative. Source material: PBMCs. The rearrangement links TRBV7-9 to TRBJ1-5; 7 nucleotides align to TRBD1. The CDR3 DNA follows: TGTGCCAGCAGCTTAGAGGAGGGGGCTACCAATCAGCCCCAGCATTTT. The encoded protein is CASSLEEGATNQPQHF. The full variable domain, in which reference TRBV7-9 and TRBJ1-5 provide the parts outside the CDR3, is DTGVSQNPRHKITKRGQNVTFRCDPISEHNRLYWYRQTLGQGPEFLTYFQNEAQLEKSRLLSDRFSAERPKGSFSTLEIQRTEQGDSAMYLCASSLEEGATNQPQHFGDGTRLSIL.